This entry describes one T cell receptor (beta chain). The data belong to a study of CD8+ T cells in alopecia areata. V dropped 3 bases and J dropped 2 bases, with 16 bases sitting between them. Germline CDR1 is SGDLS and CDR2 is YYNGEE. The CDR3 is made up of 16 amino acids. Documented treatment: oral pan-JAK inhibitor, 5-10 mg twice daily. As the sequencing template, cDNA was produced by extracting RNA and reverse transcribing it. The table came from immunoSEQ multiplex PCR; TCRdb's copy has only in-frame clones and leaves some out. This sample carries 150,000 to 200,000 clones, 50% to 70% of them seen once, and the ten largest clones take approximately 1.4%.

This TCR came from a human donor with alopecia areata. Specimen: CD4+ T cells sorted from blood, collected around week 47, from a patient treated with tofacitinib. The chain joins TRBV9 to TRBJ2-3; a possible D gene is TRBD2 (6 bases). CDR3: CASSARGRENTDTQYF. CDR3 coding DNA: TGTGCCAGCAGCGCCCGGGGACGGGAGAACACAGATACGCAGTATTTT. Based on the CDR3 plus reference TRBV9 and TRBJ2-3, the full variable domain is DSGVTQTPKHLITATGQRVTLRCSPRSGDLSVYWYQQSLDQGLQFLIQYYNGEERAKGNILERFSAQQFPDLHSELNLSSLELGDSALYFCASSARGRENTDTQYFGPGTRLTVL.